Below, 3 T cell receptor beta chains from the same sample are listed, as sequenced in a study of blood T cells in healthy people across ages (dated by TCRdb to between 2015 and 2017). The library was built by means of 5' RACE. Reads for this sample came from an Illumina HiSeq 2500. A second about 7 to 12 cycle PCR used a sample-barcoded 5' primer and a J-beta primer mix. TCRdb took the public reads, trimmed them with fastp at Q25, ran MiXCR for clone calling and kept in-frame beta chains. Rows matching on CDR3 protein sequence are summarized as one entry with the most common DNA and genes. The sample yields about 640,000 distinct CDR3 sequences; under 70% were counted once. The ten top clones hold roughly 34% of the sample. The sample taken for sequencing was blood. All receptors derive from a man in his sixties in good health.

The chain joins TRBV10-1 to TRBJ1-1; perhaps TRBD1 as D (5 bases). The ends were cut back, 4 bases at V and 1 base at J, with 13 bases in the middle. This CDR3 contains 15 residues. Per the germline V gene, CDR1 is WNHNN and CDR2 is SYGVQD (reference sequence). The CDR3 here is CASSGPGHPNTEAFF. Here the CDR3 DNA reads TGCGCCAGCAGTGGACCGGGGCACCCGAACACTGAAGCTTTCTTT.

Comments on this clonotype: The final CDR3 position lacks the conserved phenylalanine or tryptophan, pointing to a likely read error. No DNA is shown, since the ends of the CDR3 on it are uncertain; the CDR3 is the one TCRdb lists. The rearrangement joins TRBV29-1 to TRBJ2-1; the tabulated D call, TRBD1, remains unverified against the DNA. Germline CDR1 is SQVTM and CDR2 is ANQGSEA. The CDR3 has 15 amino acids, counting both end residues. The CDR3 sequence is CSVERDRGTGYTFGS.

There are a few counts of this clonotype. This chain joins TRBV7-9 and TRBJ1-6; 11 positions match TRBD1. V was clipped by 5 bases and J by 0 bases; unmatched bases: 6. Germline V gene lookup returns CDR1 SEHNR and CDR2 FQNEAQ (reference sequence). The CDR3 consists of 18 residues. CDR3 residues: CASSHGQGASSYNSPLHF. The CDR3 DNA sequence: TGTGCCAGCAGCCATGGACAGGGGGCTAGCTCCTATAATTCACCCCTCCACTTT.